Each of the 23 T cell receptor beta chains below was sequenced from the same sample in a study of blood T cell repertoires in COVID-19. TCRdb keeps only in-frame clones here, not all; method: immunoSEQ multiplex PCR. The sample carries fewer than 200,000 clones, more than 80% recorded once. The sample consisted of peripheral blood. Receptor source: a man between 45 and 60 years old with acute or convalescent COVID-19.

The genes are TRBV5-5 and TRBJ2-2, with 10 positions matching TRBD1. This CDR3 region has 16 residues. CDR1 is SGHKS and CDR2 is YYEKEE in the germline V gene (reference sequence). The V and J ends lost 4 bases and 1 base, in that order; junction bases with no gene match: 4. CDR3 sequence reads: CASSPRTGGNTGELFF. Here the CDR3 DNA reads TGTGCCAGCAGCCCACGGACAGGGGGGAACACCGGGGAGCTGTTTTTT.

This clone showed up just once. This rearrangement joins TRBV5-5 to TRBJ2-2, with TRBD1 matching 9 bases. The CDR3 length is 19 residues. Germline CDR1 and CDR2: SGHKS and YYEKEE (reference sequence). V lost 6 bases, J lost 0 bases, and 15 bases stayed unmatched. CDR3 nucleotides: TGTGCCAGCACCGAAAGAGGGACAGGGACAGGAGCGAACACCGGGGAGCTGTTTTTT. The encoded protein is CASTERGTGTGANTGELFF.

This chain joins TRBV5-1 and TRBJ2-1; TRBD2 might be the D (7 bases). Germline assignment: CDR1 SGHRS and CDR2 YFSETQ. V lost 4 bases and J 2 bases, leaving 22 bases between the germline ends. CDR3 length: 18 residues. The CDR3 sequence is CASSVTAGDRGPYNEQFF. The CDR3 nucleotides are TGCGCCAGCAGCGTCACCGCGGGGGACCGGGGGCCCTACAATGAGCAGTTCTTC.

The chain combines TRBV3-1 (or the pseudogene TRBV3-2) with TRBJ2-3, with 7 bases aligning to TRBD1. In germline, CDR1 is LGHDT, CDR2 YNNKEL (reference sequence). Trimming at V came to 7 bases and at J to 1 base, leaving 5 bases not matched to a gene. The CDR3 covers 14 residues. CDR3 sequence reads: CASTPTGGTDTQYF. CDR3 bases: TGTGCCAGCACTCCAACAGGGGGCACAGATACGCAGTATTTT.

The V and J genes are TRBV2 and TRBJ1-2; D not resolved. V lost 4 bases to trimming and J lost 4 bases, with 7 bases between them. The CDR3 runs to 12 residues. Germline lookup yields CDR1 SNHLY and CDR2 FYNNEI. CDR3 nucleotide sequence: TGTGCCAGCAGTGGGCAGGCCTATGGCTACACCTTC. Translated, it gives CASSGQAYGYTF.

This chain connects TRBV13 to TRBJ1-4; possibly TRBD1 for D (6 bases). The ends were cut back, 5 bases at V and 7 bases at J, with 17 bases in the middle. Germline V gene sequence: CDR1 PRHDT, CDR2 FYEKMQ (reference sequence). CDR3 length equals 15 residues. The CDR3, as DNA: TGTGCCAGCAGCCGAAGTGGGCAGGGGATTGAAAAACTGTTTTTT. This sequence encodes CASSRSGQGIEKLFF.

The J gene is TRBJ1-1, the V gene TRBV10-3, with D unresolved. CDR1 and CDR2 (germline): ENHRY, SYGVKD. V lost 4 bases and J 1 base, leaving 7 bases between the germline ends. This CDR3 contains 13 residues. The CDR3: CAISGGGNTEAFF. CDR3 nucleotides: TGTGCCATCAGTGGAGGCGGGAACACTGAAGCTTTCTTT.

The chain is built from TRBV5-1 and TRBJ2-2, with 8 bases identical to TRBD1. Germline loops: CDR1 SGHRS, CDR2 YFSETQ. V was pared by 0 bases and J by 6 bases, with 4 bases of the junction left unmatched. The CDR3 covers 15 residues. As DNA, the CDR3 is TGCGCCAGCAGCTTGGGCAGGGGGCTCTCCGGGGAGCTGTTTTTT. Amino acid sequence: CASSLGRGLSGELFF.

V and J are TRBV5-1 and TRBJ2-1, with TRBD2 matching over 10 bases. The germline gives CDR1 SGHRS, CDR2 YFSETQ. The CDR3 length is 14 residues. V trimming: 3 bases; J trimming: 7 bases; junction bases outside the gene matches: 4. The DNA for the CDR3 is TGCGCCAGCAGCTCAGGACTAGCGGTGAATGAGCAGTTCTTC. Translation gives CASSSGLAVNEQFF. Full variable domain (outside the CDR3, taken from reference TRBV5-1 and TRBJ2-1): KAGVTQTPRYLIKTRGQQVTLSCSPISGHRSVSWYQQTPGQGLQFLFEYFSETQRNKGNFPGRFSGRQFSNSRSEMNVSTLELGDSALYLCASSSGLAVNEQFFGPGTRLTVL.

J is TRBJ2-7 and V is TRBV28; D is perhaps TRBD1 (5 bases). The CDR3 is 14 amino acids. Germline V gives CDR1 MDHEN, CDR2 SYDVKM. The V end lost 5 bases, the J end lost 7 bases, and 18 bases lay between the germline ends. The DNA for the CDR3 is TGTGCCAGCAGTACCACACAGGTACCCGGGGAGCAGTACGTC. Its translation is CASSTTQVPGEQYV.

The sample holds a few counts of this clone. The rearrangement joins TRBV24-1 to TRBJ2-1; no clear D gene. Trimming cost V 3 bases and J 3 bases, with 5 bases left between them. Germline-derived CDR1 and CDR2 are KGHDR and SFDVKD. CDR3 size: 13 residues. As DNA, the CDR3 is TGTGCCACCAGTGATCCCAACTACAATGAGCAGTTCTTC. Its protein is CATSDPNYNEQFF.

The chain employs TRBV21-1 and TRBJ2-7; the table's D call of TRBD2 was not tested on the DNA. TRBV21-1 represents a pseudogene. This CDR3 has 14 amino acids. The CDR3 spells CASSPSGASDEQYV. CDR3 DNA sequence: TGTGCCAGCAGCCCGAGCGGGGCATCGGACGAGCAGTACGTC.

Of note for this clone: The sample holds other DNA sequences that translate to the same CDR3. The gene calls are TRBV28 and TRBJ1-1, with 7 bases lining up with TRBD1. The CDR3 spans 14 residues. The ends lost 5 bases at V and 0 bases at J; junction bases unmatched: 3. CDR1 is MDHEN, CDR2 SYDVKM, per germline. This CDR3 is CASSVGQMNTEAFF. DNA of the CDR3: TGTGCCAGCAGTGTGGGACAGATGAACACTGAAGCTTTCTTT. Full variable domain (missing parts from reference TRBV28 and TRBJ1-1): DVKVTQSSRYLVKRTGEKVFLECVQDMDHENMFWYRQDPGLGLRLIYFSYDVKMKEKGDIPEGYSVSREKKERFSLILESASTNQTSMYLCASSVGQMNTEAFFGQGTRLTVV.

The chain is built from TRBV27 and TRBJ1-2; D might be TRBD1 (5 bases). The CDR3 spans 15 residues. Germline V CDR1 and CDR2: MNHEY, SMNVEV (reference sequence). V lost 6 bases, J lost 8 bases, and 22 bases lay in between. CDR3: CASSLTYQGSGGYTF. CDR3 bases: TGTGCCAGCAGCCTGACGTATCAGGGATCAGGCGGCTACACCTTC.

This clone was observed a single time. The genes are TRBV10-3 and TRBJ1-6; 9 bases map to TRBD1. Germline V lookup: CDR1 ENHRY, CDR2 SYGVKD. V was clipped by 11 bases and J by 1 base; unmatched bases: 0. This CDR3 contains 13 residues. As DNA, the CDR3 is TGTGCCGGACAGGGGTCCTATAATTCACCCCTCCACTTT. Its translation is CAGQGSYNSPLHF.

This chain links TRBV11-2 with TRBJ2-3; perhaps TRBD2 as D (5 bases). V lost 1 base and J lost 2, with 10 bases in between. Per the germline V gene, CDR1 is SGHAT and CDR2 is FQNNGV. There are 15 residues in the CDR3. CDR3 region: CASSLASTPTDTQYF. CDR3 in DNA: TGTGCCAGCAGCTTAGCTAGCACCCCCACAGATACGCAGTATTTT. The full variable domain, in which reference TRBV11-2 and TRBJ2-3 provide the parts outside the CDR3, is EAGVAQSPRYKIIEKRQSVAFWCNPISGHATLYWYQQILGQGPKLLIQFQNNGVVDDSQLPKDRFSAERLKGVDSTLKIQPAKLEDSAVYLCASSLASTPTDTQYFGPGTRLTVL.

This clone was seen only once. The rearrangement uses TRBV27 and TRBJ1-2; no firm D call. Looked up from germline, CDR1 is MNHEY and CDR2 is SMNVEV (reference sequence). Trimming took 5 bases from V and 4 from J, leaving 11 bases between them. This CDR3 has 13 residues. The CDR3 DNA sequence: TGTGCCAGCAGTCCAGGAAATGGCTATGGCTACACCTTC. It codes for CASSPGNGYGYTF.

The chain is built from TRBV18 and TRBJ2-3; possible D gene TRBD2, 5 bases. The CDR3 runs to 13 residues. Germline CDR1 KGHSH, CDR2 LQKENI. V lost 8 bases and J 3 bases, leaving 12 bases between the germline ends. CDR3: CASLWERTDTQYF. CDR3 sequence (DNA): TGTGCCAGCCTTTGGGAGAGGACAGATACGCAGTATTTT.

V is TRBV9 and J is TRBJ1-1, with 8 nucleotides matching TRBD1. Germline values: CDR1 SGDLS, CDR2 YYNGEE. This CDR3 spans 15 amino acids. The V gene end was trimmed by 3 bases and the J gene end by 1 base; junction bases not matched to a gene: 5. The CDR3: CASSEGGQANTEAFF. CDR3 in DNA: TGTGCCAGCAGCGAGGGGGGACAGGCGAACACTGAAGCTTTCTTT.

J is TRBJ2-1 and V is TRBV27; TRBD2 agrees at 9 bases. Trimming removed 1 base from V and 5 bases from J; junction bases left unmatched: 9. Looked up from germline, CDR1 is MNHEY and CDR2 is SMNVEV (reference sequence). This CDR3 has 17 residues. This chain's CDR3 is CASSLFLREGLHNEQFF. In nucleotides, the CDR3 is TGTGCCAGCAGTTTATTCTTGCGGGAGGGCCTTCACAATGAGCAGTTCTTC.

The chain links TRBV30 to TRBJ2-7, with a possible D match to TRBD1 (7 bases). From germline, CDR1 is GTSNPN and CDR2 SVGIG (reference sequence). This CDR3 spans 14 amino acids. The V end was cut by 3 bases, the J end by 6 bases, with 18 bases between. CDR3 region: CAWSRQGLSSEQYF. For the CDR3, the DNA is TGTGCCTGGAGCAGACAGGGACTTTCATCCGAGCAGTACTTC.

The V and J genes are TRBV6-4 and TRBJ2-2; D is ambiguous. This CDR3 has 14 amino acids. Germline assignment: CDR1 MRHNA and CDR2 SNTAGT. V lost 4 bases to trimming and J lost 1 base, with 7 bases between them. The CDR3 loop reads CASSVEENTGELFF. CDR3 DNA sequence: TGTGCCAGCAGTGTAGAAGAGAACACCGGGGAGCTGTTTTTT.

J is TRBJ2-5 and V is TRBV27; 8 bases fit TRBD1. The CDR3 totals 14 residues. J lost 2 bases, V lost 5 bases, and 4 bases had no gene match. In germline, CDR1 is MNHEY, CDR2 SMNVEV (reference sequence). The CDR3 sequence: CASSPWTGQETQYF. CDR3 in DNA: TGTGCCAGCAGTCCCTGGACAGGGCAAGAGACCCAGTACTTC.